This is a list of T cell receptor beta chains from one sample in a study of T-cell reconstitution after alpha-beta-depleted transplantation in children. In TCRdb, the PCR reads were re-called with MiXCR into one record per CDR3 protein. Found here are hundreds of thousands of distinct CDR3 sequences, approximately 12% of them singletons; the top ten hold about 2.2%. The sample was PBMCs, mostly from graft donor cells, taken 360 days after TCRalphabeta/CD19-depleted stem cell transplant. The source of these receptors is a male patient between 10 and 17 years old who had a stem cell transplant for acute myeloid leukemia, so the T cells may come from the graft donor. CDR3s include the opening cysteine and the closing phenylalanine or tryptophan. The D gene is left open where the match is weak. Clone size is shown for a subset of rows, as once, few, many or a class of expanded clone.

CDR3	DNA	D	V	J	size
CATSEWEEGETQYF	TGTGCCACCAGTGAGTGGGAAGAGGGAGAGACCCAGTACTTC	-	TRBV24-1	TRBJ2-5	few
CASSQPGLAGGPAKNIQYF	TGCGCCAGCAGTCAACCCGGACTAGCGGGAGGGCCGGCCAAAAACATTCAGTACTTC	TRBD2	TRBV23-1	TRBJ2-4	once
CASSLTSGYQETQYF	TGTGCCAGCAGCTTGACTAGCGGGTACCAAGAGACCCAGTACTTC	TRBD2	TRBV7-9	TRBJ2-5	many
CASSQVSSGTGGPLPEQYF	TGTGCCAGCAGCCAAGTATCCTCCGGGACAGGGGGCCCCCTTCCCGAGCAGTACTTC	TRBD1	TRBV4-2	TRBJ2-7	-
CASSIAGGWNEQFF	TGTGCCAGCTCTATAGCGGGAGGTTGGAATGAGCAGTTCTTC	TRBD2	TRBV11-2	TRBJ2-1	-
CASSEDSTDTQYF	TGCGCCAGCAGCGAGGACAGCACAGATACGCAGTATTTT	-	TRBV5-1	TRBJ2-3	many
CASSLYPGGIEQYF	TGTGCCAGCAGTTTATATCCAGGGGGCATCGAGCAGTACTTC	TRBD1	TRBV28	TRBJ2-7	-
CSASLAGGGGGHTDTQYF	TGCAGTGCTTCCTTAGCGGGAGGGGGAGGAGGACACACAGATACGCAGTATTTT	TRBD2	TRBV20-1	TRBJ2-3	many
CASSWPDPPSGNTIYF	TGTGCCAGCAGCTGGCCTGATCCACCCTCTGGAAACACCATATATTTT	-	TRBV12-3/TRBV12-4	TRBJ1-3	-
CASSQLSGIQYF	TGCGCCAGCAGCCAACTATCCGGCATTCAGTACTTC	-	TRBV4-1	TRBJ2-4	many
CASSFLGGLAGRRETQYF	TGTGCCAGCAGTTTCCTCGGGGGACTAGCGGGGAGACGGGAGACCCAGTACTTC	TRBD2	TRBV28	TRBJ2-5	-
CSVAGSPGANVLTF	TGCAGCGTAGCGGGCTCCCCTGGGGCCAACGTCCTGACTTTC	-	TRBV29-1	TRBJ2-6	few
CASTLGTSGNNEQFF	TGTGCCAGCACCCTAGGGACTAGCGGAAACAATGAGCAGTTCTTC	TRBD2	TRBV27	TRBJ2-1	few